The rows below give T cell receptor beta chains drawn from one sample of a study of blood T cell repertoires in COVID-19. TCRdb's table, derived via immunoSEQ multiplex PCR, lists solely in-frame clones and lacks some. Among under 400,000 clones listed, around 87% were seen once. Sequencing used PBMCs or T cells enriched from blood (not recorded which). These receptors were obtained from a man aged 40-49 years in a cohort exposed to, infected with or recovered from COVID-19 (not recorded which). Each CDR3 is given with its conserved first and last residue. A D gene is named only where the DNA matches it firmly. Only part of the rows carry a size: once, few, many, or a class if the clone is expanded.

J gene | clone size | D gene | V gene | CDR3 protein | CDR3 DNA
TRBJ2-6 | . | . | TRBV5-1 | CASKEGASGANVLTF | TGCGCCAGCAAGGAGGGGGCGTCAGGGGCCAACGTCCTGACTTTC
TRBJ1-2 | . | TRBD1 | TRBV27 | CASRRGRDRENYGYTF | TGTGCCAGCAGGCGCGGCCGGGACAGGGAGAACTATGGCTACACCTTC
TRBJ2-3 | few | TRBD1 | TRBV7-2 | CASRPRPTGGADTQYF | TGTGCCAGCAGGCCACGTCCAACAGGGGGCGCAGATACGCAGTATTTT
TRBJ2-7 | few | . | TRBV18 | CASSTSRPGIDEQYF | TGTGCCAGCTCAACGTCCCGGCCGGGGATTGACGAGCAGTACTTC
TRBJ2-3 | . | TRBD2 | TRBV3-1/TRBV3-2 | CASSPSGSPDTQYF | TGTGCCAGCAGCCCGAGCGGGAGCCCAGATACGCAGTATTTT
TRBJ2-1 | . | . | TRBV12-2 | CASPPGLSYNEQFF | TGTGCAAGTCCCCCAGGTCTCTCCTACAATGAGCAGTTCTTC
TRBJ2-3 | . | TRBD2 | TRBV4-1 | CASSQSGTSDGTQYF | TGCGCCAGCAGCCAATCCGGGACTAGCGACGGTACGCAGTATTTT
TRBJ2-7 | . | TRBD1 | TRBV7-2 | CASSLGTGRNEQYF | TGTGCCAGCAGCTTGGGGACAGGGAGGAACGAGCAGTACTTC
TRBJ1-2 | . | . | TRBV5-1 | CASSFSTGAYGYTF | TGCGCCAGCAGCTTTTCGACAGGTGCCTATGGCTACACCTTC
TRBJ1-5 | . | TRBD1 | TRBV28 | CASSLRGQGNQPQHF | TGTGCCAGCAGTTTACGGGGACAGGGCAATCAGCCCCAGCATTTT
TRBJ1-3 | . | . | TRBV28 | CASSPRAFGNTIYF | TGTGCCAGCAGCCCCAGGGCCTTCGGAAACACCATATATTTT
TRBJ1-1 | . | TRBD1 | TRBV5-1 | CASSLAGGNTEAFF | TGCGCCAGCAGCTTGGCAGGGGGGAACACTGAAGCTTTCTTT
TRBJ2-4 | . | . | TRBV3-1/TRBV3-2 | CASSRRGGWGAKNIQYF | TGTGCCAGCAGCCGCAGGGGAGGGTGGGGAGCCAAAAACATTCAGTACTTC
TRBJ2-2 | once | TRBD2 | TRBV6-1 | CASSAGGLAGRTGELFF | TGTGCCAGCAGTGCGGGGGGCCTAGCGGGACGGACCGGGGAGCTGTTTTTT
TRBJ1-2 | . | . | TRBV4-1 | CASSQTPGRANYGYTF | TGCGCCAGCAGCCAAACTCCGGGTCGAGCTAACTATGGCTACACCTTC
TRBJ2-7 | . | TRBD1 | TRBV6-1 | CASSGGGQASSYEQYF | TGTGCCAGCAGTGGTGGGGGACAGGCTAGCTCCTACGAGCAGTACTTC
TRBJ1-3 | . | TRBD1 | TRBV18 | CASSPQGAGNTIYF | TGTGCCAGCTCACCACAGGGGGCAGGAAACACCATATATTTT
TRBJ1-2 | . | . | TRBV19 | CASSETELYGYTF | TGTGCCAGTAGCGAGACAGAACTCTATGGCTACACCTTC
TRBJ2-4 | . | TRBD2 | TRBV28 | CASSPRWGSVGGPHIQYF | TGTGCCAGCAGTCCACGGTGGGGCTCAGTGGGAGGGCCACACATTCAGTACTTC
TRBJ1-2 | . | . | TRBV7-9 | CASSLDNGAAITF | TGTGCCAGCAGCCTAGATAATGGGGCCGCCATCACCTTC
TRBJ2-1 | . | . | TRBV24-1 | CATSDLSSYNEQFF | TGTGCCACCAGTGACCTAAGCTCCTACAATGAGCAGTTCTTC
TRBJ1-6 | . | . | TRBV6-4 | CASRDRSSYNSPLHF | TGTGCCAGCAGAGATAGGAGCTCCTATAATTCACCCCTCCACTTT
TRBJ2-1 | . | TRBD1 | TRBV11-1 | CASSEGTGDVEQFF | TGTGCCAGCAGCGAGGGGACAGGGGACGTTGAGCAGTTCTTC
TRBJ1-6 | . | TRBD1 | TRBV4-1 | CASSANNRDRVDSPLHF | TGCGCCAGCAGCGCGAATAACCGGGACAGGGTGGACTCACCCCTCCACTTT
TRBJ1-6 | once | . | TRBV6-5 | CASSYSTGERSPLHF | TGTGCCAGCAGTTACTCGACTGGGGAGAGATCACCCCTCCACTTT
TRBJ1-5 | once | . | TRBV11-2 | CASSLGGTNQPQHF | TGTGCCAGCAGCCTGGGGGGGACAAATCAGCCCCAGCATTTT
TRBJ2-7 | . | . | TRBV3-1/TRBV3-2 | CASSQDRIGGYEQYF | TGTGCCAGCAGCCAGGATAGGATCGGCGGATACGAGCAGTACTTC
TRBJ2-7 | . | TRBD2 | TRBV5-6 | CASSLVASGEQYF | TGTGCCAGCAGCTTGGTGGCTAGCGGAGAGCAGTACTTC
TRBJ1-1 | . | TRBD1 | TRBV27 | CASSPPTGSLNTEAFF | TGTGCCAGCAGTCCCCCGACAGGGTCCTTAAACACTGAAGCTTTCTTT
TRBJ1-3 | . | . | TRBV2 | CASSAPRVSGNTIYF | TGTGCCAGCAGCGCCCCGAGGGTCTCTGGAAACACCATATATTTT
TRBJ2-1 | . | TRBD1 | TRBV7-9 | CASSFGNRGYSSYNEQFF | TGTGCCAGCAGCTTTGGAAACAGGGGGTATAGCTCCTACAATGAGCAGTTCTTC
TRBJ1-1 | . | . | TRBV29-1 | CSGANSNTEAFF | TGCAGCGGGGCGAACTCGAACACTGAAGCTTTCTTT
TRBJ2-6 | . | . | TRBV20-1 | CSASRAGANVLTF | TGCAGTGCTAGTCGGGCTGGGGCCAACGTCCTGACTTTC
TRBJ1-1 | few | . | TRBV5-1 | CASSSGPQNTEAFF | TGCGCCAGCAGCTCTGGGCCTCAGAACACTGAAGCTTTCTTT
TRBJ2-4 | . | . | TRBV9 | CASSVGSGLAKNIQYF | TGTGCCAGCAGCGTAGGGAGCGGCCTAGCCAAAAACATTCAGTACTTC
TRBJ2-3 | . | TRBD1 | TRBV24-1 | CATSGSTGTGIDTQYF | TGTGCCACCAGTGGGTCTACCGGGACAGGGATAGATACGCAGTATTTT
TRBJ1-2 | . | . | TRBV13 | CASSLGRTDIYGYTF | TGTGCCAGCAGCTTAGGGAGGACAGACATCTATGGCTACACCTTC
TRBJ2-1 | . | TRBD2 | TRBV14 | CASSQTGLAGSHEQFF | TGTGCCAGCAGCCAAACGGGACTAGCGGGATCCCATGAGCAGTTCTTC
TRBJ1-6 | . | TRBD1 | TRBV3-1/TRBV3-2 | CASSLTGPNSPLHF | TGTGCCAGCAGCTTGACAGGGCCAAATTCACCCCTCCACTTT
TRBJ2-3 | . | TRBD2 | TRBV19 | CASSPRGGRAADTQYF | TGTGCCAGTAGTCCCCGGGGCGGGAGGGCCGCAGATACGCAGTATTTT
TRBJ2-1 | . | TRBD2 | TRBV11-2 | CASSRTLVAGNNEQFF | TGTGCCAGCAGCCGAACTTTGGTAGCGGGAAACAATGAGCAGTTCTTC
TRBJ2-5 | . | . | TRBV4-2 | CASSQDIGTGKETQYF | TGTGCCAGCAGCCAAGATATCGGAACGGGAAAAGAGACCCAGTACTTC
TRBJ1-1 | . | . | TRBV29-1 | CSVVTGEAFF | TGCAGCGTCGTGACTGGGGAAGCTTTCTTT
TRBJ1-6 | . | . | TRBV15 | CATSREPTGNSPLHF | TGTGCCACCAGCAGAGAGCCCACGGGAAATTCACCCCTCCACTTT
TRBJ1-2 | . | TRBD1 | TRBV7-2 | CASSSYRGLPYGYTF | TGTGCCAGCAGCTCATACAGGGGGCTTCCCTATGGCTACACCTTC
TRBJ2-5 | . | TRBD2 | TRBV5-1 | CASSLARLAGEETQYF | TGCGCCAGCAGCTTGGCCCGACTAGCGGGAGAAGAGACCCAGTACTTC
TRBJ2-4 | . | . | TRBV6-5 | CASSYGSGHKNIQYF | TGTGCCAGCAGTTATGGTAGCGGCCACAAAAACATTCAGTACTTC
TRBJ1-6 | once | . | TRBV3-1/TRBV3-2 | CASSQAAGANSPLHF | TGTGCCAGCAGCCAAGCGGCAGGGGCTAATTCACCCCTCCACTTT
TRBJ2-5 | once | TRBD2 | TRBV6-5 | CASKFTSGRQETQYF | TGTGCCAGCAAGTTCACTAGCGGGAGACAAGAGACCCAGTACTTC
TRBJ2-7 | few | TRBD2 | TRBV3-1/TRBV3-2 | CASSGRAGAYEQYF | TGTGCCAGCAGCGGTCGAGCGGGAGCCTACGAGCAGTACTTC
TRBJ2-1 | . | . | TRBV30 | CAWSSILYTPNDEQFF | TGTGCCTGGAGTTCCATCCTATATACCCCTAATGATGAGCAGTTCTTC
TRBJ1-2 | . | . | TRBV30 | CAWNRDTGYTF | TGTGCCTGGAACCGGGACACTGGCTACACCTTC
TRBJ2-1 | . | . | TRBV5-1 | CASSRGYGRGSFYNEQFF | TGCGCCAGCAGCCGAGGCTACGGGCGGGGAAGTTTCTACAATGAGCAGTTCTTC
TRBJ2-5 | . | TRBD2 | TRBV7-7 | CASSTGTSGSLETQYF | TGTGCCAGCAGCACCGGGACTAGCGGGAGTTTGGAGACCCAGTACTTC
TRBJ1-2 | . | . | TRBV29-1 | CSVVTAGGYGYTF | TGCAGCGTTGTCACCGCCGGGGGCTATGGCTACACCTTC